The T cell receptor (beta chain) described here comes from a study of T cells in Graves' hyperthyroidism and ophthalmopathy. This CDR3 spans 12 amino acids. CDR1 and CDR2 from the germline V gene are LNHDA and SQIVND (reference sequence). Trimming pared 7 bases from V and 5 bases from J, leaving 11 bases between. Amplified regions were TCR beta CDR3 sequences from RNA transcripts. Carried out on the TCR CDR3, a first-round RT-PCR used the HTBI primer set. TCRdb reanalysed the multiplex PCR reads using MiXCR and keeps one entry per CDR3 protein. The sample has 270,000 or so distinct CDR3 sequences, around 15% seen once.

V usage is TRBV19 and J usage is TRBJ1-2, with D tentatively TRBD1 (6 bases). Material: blood. The clonotype originates from a woman aged 45-65 years with Graves' hyperthyroidism that later progressed to Graves' ophthalmopathy. CDR3 nucleotide sequence: TGTGCCAGTACCCCGGACAGTTATGGCTACACCTTC. This encodes CASTPDSYGYTF.